A selection of T cell receptor beta chains follows, all from one sample in a study of T-cell memory formation after mild COVID-19. From the 5' RACE reads, TCRdb called clonotypes with MiXCR, one entry per CDR3 protein. The repertoire holds 210,000 or so distinct CDR3 sequences, about 16% seen once, with around 2.4% in the top ten. Material for sequencing was PBMCs or a T cell subset sorted from them (not recorded which). The receptors were sampled from an adult woman who had mild COVID-19 (a few samples of this study predate the infection). Cell type and time point are not known. CDR3s include the opening cysteine and the closing phenylalanine or tryptophan. The order of the fields is clone size, V gene, D gene, J gene, CDR3 protein, CDR3 DNA. D genes are given only for firm matches. Clone size is shown for a subset of rows, as once, few, many or a class of expanded clone.

>NA|TRBV5-1|NA|TRBJ2-7
CASSVNSAAGTYEQYF
TGCGCCAGCAGCGTAAATTCAGCGGCGGGGACCTACGAGCAGTACTTC
>few|TRBV20-1|NA|TRBJ1-1
CSAPTGPFMNTEAFF
TGCAGTGCCCCGACAGGCCCTTTTATGAACACTGAAGCTTTCTTT
>few|TRBV21-1|NA|TRBJ1-3
CASSKDNYSGNTIYF
TGTGCCAGCAGCAAAGATAACTACTCTGGAAACACCATATATTTT
>NA|TRBV10-3|TRBD1|TRBJ1-2
CAISASGTDALITF
TGTGCCATCAGTGCCTCCGGGACAGACGCTTTGATCACCTTC
>few|TRBV4-3|TRBD1|TRBJ1-1
CASSRETGIQTEAFF
TGCGCCAGCAGCCGGGAGACAGGGATACAAACTGAAGCTTTCTTT
>NA|TRBV30|NA|TRBJ1-2
CAWSKDENYGYTF
TGTGCCTGGAGCAAGGACGAGAACTATGGCTACACCTTC
>NA|TRBV4-3|NA|TRBJ2-7
CASSQDLGAIGEQYF
TGCGCCAGCAGCCAAGATTTGGGGGCGATCGGGGAGCAGTACTTC
>NA|TRBV6-1|TRBD1|TRBJ1-2
CASSEGQGARNGYTF
TGTGCCAGCAGTGAGGGACAGGGGGCGCGGAACGGCTACACCTTC
>NA|TRBV5-1|TRBD1|TRBJ1-6
CASSLDPTGQGGSPLHF
TGCGCCAGCAGCTTGGACCCGACCGGACAGGGGGGTTCACCCCTCCACTTT
>NA|TRBV7-9|NA|TRBJ1-1
CASSSLGLAGLNTEAFF
TGTGCCAGCAGCTCGCTGGGGTTGGCGGGGTTGAACACTGAAGCTTTCTTT
>NA|TRBV20-1|NA|TRBJ1-1
CSARDLKEVGEAFF
TGCAGTGCTAGAGATCTTAAAGAAGTAGGTGAAGCTTTCTTT
>NA|TRBV6-5|NA|TRBJ2-3
CASTNRPTDTQYF
TGTGCCAGCACCAATCGACCCACAGATACGCAGTATTTT
>few|TRBV5-4|NA|TRBJ1-1
CASSLAGSMNTEAFF
TGTGCCAGCAGCTTGGCGGGCAGCATGAACACTGAAGCTTTCTTT
>few|TRBV9|TRBD2|TRBJ2-5
CASSVSLVGGSGEETQYF
TGTGCCAGCAGCGTTAGTCTGGTCGGCGGGAGCGGGGAAGAGACCCAGTACTTC
>NA|TRBV4-2|NA|TRBJ1-1
CASSPLGRNTEAFF
TGTGCCAGCAGCCCTCTCGGGAGGAACACTGAAGCTTTCTTT
>few|TRBV27|NA|TRBJ2-6
CASRMSSWANVLTF
TGTGCCAGCAGGATGTCGAGCTGGGCCAACGTCCTGACTTTC
>few|TRBV3-1|NA|TRBJ2-7
CASRDELSPYEQYF
TGTGCCAGCAGGGACGAACTGTCACCCTACGAGCAGTACTTC
>few|TRBV2|NA|TRBJ2-3
CASRTGPRIDTQYF
TGTGCCAGCCGTACAGGGCCCCGGATAGATACGCAGTATTTT
>many|TRBV7-2|TRBD1|TRBJ2-1
CASSEGQPYNEQFF
TGTGCCAGCAGCGAGGGACAGCCATACAATGAGCAGTTCTTC
>many|TRBV2|TRBD2|TRBJ2-7
CASTPLAGANSYEQYF
TGTGCCAGCACCCCACTAGCGGGGGCCAACTCCTACGAGCAGTACTTC